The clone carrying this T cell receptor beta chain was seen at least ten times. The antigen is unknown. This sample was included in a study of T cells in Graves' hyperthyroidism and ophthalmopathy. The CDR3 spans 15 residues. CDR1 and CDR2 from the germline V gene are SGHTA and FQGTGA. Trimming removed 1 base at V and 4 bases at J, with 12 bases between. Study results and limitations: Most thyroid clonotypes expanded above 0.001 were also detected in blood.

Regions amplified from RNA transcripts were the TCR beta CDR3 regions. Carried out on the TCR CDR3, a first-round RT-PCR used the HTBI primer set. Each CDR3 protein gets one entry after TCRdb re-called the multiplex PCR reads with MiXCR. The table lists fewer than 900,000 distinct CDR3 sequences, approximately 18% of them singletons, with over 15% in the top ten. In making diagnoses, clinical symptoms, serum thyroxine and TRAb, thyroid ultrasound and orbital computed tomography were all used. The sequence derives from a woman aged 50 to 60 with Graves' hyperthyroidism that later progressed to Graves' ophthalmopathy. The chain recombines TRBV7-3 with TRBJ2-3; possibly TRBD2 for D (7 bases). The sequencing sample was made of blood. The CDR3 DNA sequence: TGTGCCAGCAGCTTAAGAGGGGGGGGTGCAGATACGCAGTATTTT. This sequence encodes CASSLRGGGADTQYF.